This T cell receptor (beta chain) stems from a study of blood T cell repertoires in COVID-19. Study details: Sites in the United States, Italy and Spain provided acute and convalescent COVID-19 samples.

Per the original methods: Reference gene primer amplification in the assay estimated nucleated cell counts. Using immunoSEQ multiplex PCR, the repertoire was profiled, and TCRdb retains in-frame clones only, with some absent. V, J and clone size are those of that table, while D and trimming were read from the DNA. The sample holds about 180,000 clones, 78% seen once. Living in 24 US areas, the participants were between roughly 18 and 95 years of age. Cohort 3 donors were reported recovered after two negative PCRs, clearance, or symptom resolution. CDR1 is MDHEN, CDR2 SYDVKM, per germline. Losses at the gene ends were 6 bases for V and 5 bases for J; bases not matched to a gene: 13. The CDR3 has 17 amino acids.

The chain links TRBV28 to TRBJ2-2; 9 bases line up with TRBD1. Sequencing used PBMCs or T cells enriched from blood (not recorded which). This clonotype was obtained from a woman between 50 and 59 years old who had recovered from COVID-19. The CDR3 sequence is CASSYPPGTGNTGELFF. In nucleotides, the CDR3 is TGTGCCAGCAGCTACCCACCCGGGACAGGGAATACCGGGGAGCTGTTTTTT.